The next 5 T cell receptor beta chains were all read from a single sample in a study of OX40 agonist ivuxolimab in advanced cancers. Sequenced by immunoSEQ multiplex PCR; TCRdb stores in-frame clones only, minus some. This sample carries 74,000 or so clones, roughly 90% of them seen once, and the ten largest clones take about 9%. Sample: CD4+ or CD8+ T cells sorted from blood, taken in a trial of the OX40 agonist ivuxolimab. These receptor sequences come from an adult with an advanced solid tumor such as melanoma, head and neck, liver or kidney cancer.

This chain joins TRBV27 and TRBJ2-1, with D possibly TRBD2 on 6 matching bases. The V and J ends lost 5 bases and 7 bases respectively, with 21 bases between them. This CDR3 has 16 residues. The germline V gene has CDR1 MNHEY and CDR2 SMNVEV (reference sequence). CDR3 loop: CASSPLGAGKPNEQFF. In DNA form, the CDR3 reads TGTGCCAGCAGTCCCCTTGGAGCGGGTAAACCTAATGAGCAGTTCTTC.

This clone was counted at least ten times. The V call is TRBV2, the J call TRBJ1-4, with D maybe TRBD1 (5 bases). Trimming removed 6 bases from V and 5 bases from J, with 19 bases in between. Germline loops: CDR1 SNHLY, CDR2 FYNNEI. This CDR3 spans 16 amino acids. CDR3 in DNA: TGTGCCAGCAGAGGCCTTACGTCAGGGCTAAATGAAAAACTGTTTTTT. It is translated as CASRGLTSGLNEKLFF.

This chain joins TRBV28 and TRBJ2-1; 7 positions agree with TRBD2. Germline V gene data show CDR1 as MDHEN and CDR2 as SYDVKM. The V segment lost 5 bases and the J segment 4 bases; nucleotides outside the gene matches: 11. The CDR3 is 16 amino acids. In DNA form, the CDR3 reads TGTGCCAGCAGTACCCTAGCGGCGATGCAGTACAATGAGCAGTTCTTC. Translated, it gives CASSTLAAMQYNEQFF.

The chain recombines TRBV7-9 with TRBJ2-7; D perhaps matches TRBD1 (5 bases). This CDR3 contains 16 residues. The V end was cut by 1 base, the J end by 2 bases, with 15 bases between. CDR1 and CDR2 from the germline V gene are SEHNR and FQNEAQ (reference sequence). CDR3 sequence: CASSLDVKRGTYEQYF. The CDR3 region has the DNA TGTGCCAGCAGCTTAGACGTCAAAAGGGGAACCTACGAGCAGTACTTC.

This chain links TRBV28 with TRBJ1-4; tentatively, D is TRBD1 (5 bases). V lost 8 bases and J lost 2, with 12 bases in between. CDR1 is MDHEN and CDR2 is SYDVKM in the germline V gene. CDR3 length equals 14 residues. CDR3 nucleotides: TGTGCCAGCTATTCAGGGCCCACTAATGAAAAACTGTTTTTT. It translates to CASYSGPTNEKLFF.